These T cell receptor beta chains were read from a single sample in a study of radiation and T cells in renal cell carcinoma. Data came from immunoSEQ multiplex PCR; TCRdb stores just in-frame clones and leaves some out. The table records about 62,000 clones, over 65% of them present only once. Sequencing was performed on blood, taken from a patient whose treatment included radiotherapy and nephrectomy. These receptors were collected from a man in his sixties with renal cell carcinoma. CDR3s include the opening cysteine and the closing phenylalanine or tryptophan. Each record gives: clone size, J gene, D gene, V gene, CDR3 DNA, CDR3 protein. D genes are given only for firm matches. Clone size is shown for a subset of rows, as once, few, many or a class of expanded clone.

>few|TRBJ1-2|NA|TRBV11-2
TGTGCCAGCAGCTTGGGGACTGAATATGGCTACACCTTC
CASSLGTEYGYTF
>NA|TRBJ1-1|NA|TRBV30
TGTGCCTGGAGAGGGGGTGTCACTGAAGCTTTCTTT
CAWRGGVTEAFF
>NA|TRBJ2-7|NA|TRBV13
TGTGCCAGCAGCTTAGGGCCCCAGGGGTCGTACGAGCAGTACTTC
CASSLGPQGSYEQYF
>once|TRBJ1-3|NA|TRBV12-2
TGTGCAAGTCGCTTAGGACCGAAAGGGGTAAGGGGAAACACCATATATTTT
CASRLGPKGVRGNTIYF
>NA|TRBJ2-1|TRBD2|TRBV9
TGTGCCAGCCAGCGTTTCGGGGGGGGCGATGAGCAGTTCTTC
CASQRFGGGDEQFF
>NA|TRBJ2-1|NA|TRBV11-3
TGTGCCAGCAGCTTAGTTAGCGGCGCCTACAATGAGCAGTTCTTC
CASSLVSGAYNEQFF
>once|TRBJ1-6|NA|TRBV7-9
TGTGCCAGCAGCGGGTGGGGTTGGGCCAATAATTCACCCCTCCACTTT
CASSGWGWANNSPLHF
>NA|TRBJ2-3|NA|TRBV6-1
TGTGCCAGCAGTGATACACCCTTTCCAGATACGCAGTATTTT
CASSDTPFPDTQYF
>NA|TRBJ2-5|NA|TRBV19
TGTGCCAGTAGTTACCACCAAGAGACCCAGTACTTC
CASSYHQETQYF
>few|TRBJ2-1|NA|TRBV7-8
TGTGCCAGCAGCTTAGCTAGCGGACCACTCTACAATGAGCAGTTCTTC
CASSLASGPLYNEQFF
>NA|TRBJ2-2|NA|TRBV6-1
TGTGCCAGCAGCCCCAGGGCTGGAGCCGGGGAGCTGTTTTTT
CASSPRAGAGELFF
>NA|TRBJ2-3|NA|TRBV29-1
TGCAGCGTTGATTTGGCTTTTAGGGATACGCAGTATTTT
CSVDLAFRDTQYF
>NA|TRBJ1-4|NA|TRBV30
TGTGCCTGGAGTGCGGGGGTTAGGGAAAAACTGTTTTTT
CAWSAGVREKLFF
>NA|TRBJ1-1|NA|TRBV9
TGTGCCAGCAGCGTAGTAGCGGCAAACACTGAAGCTTTCTTT
CASSVVAANTEAFF
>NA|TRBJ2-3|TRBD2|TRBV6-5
TGTGCCAGCAGTTCACCCATGGCGGGGGGACTAGATACGCAGTATTTT
CASSSPMAGGLDTQYF
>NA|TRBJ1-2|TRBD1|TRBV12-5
TGTGCTAGTGGAACCTGGACAGGGGGCGATGGCTACACCTTC
CASGTWTGGDGYTF
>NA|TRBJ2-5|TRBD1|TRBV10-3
TGTGCCATCAGCAACAGGGGGCCGCGGGAGACCCAGTACTTC
CAISNRGPRETQYF
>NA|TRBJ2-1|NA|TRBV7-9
TGTGCCAGCAGCAGCAGGGGCCCTGGGGAGCAGTTCTTC
CASSSRGPGEQFF
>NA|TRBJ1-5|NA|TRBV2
TGTGCCAGCAGGGACCGAGATAGCAATCAGCCCCAGCATTTT
CASRDRDSNQPQHF
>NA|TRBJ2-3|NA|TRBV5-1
TGCGCCAGCAGCTTGGATGCGGCGACAGATACGCAGTATTTT
CASSLDAATDTQYF
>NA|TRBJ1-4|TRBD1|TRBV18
TGTGCCAGCTCACCCCGCGGGACAGGGACTAATGAAAAACTGTTTTTT
CASSPRGTGTNEKLFF
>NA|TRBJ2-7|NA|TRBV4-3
TGCGCCAGCAGCTCCGGCTCTAGCCCCTCCTACGAGCAGTACTTC
CASSSGSSPSYEQYF
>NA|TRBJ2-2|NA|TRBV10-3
TGTGCCATCAGTGAGGACAGCCTTTCCGGGGAGCTGTTTTTT
CAISEDSLSGELFF
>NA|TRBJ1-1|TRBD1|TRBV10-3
TGTGCCATCAGTACAGGGGCCATGGGGGCTTTCTTT
CAISTGAMGAFF
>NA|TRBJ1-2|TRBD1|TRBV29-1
TGCAGCGTTGAGGGCAGGGGGCACTATGGCTACACCTTC
CSVEGRGHYGYTF
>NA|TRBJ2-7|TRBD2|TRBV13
TGTGCCAGCAGCTCCCGGGGGGGATACGAGCAGTACTTC
CASSSRGGYEQYF
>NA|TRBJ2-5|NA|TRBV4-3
TGCGCCAGCAGCCGGGCACTCAAATGGGAAGAGACCCAGTACTTC
CASSRALKWEETQYF
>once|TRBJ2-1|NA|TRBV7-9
TGTGCCAGCAGCTTAGACTTCTCCTACAATGAGCAGTTCTTC
CASSLDFSYNEQFF
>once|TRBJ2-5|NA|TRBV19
TGTGCCAGTAGTATTGGGAACTTGGAGACCCAGTACTTC
CASSIGNLETQYF
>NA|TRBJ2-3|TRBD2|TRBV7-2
TGTGCCAGCAGCCCGACTAGCGGGGACTGGGATACGCAGTATTTT
CASSPTSGDWDTQYF
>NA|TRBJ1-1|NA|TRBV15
TGTGCCACCAGCAGAGATGGGAACACTGAAGCTTTCTTT
CATSRDGNTEAFF
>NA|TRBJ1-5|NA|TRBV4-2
TGTGCCAGCAGCCCGACCCACAGGGAGAGTCAGCCCCAGCATTTT
CASSPTHRESQPQHF
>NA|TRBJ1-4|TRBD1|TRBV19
TGTGCCAGTAGTATCACAGGGGCAACTAATGAAAAACTGTTTTTT
CASSITGATNEKLFF
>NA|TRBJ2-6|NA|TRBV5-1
TGCGCCAGCAGCCCCCTTTACAGCTCTGGGGCCAACGTCCTGACTTTC
CASSPLYSSGANVLTF
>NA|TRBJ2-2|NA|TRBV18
TGTGCCAGCTCACCAGCCCTGACCCGTGGGACCTCTAGGGCCGGGGAGCTGTTTTTT
CASSPALTRGTSRAGELFF
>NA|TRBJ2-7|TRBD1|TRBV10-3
TGTGCCATCAGTGACACAGGGGGCGCGGAGCAGTACTTC
CAISDTGGAEQYF
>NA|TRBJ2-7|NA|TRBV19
TGTGCCAGTACCTCCGAGTCGGCAAACGAGCAGTACTTC
CASTSESANEQYF
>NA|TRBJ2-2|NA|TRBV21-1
TGTGCCAGCAGCAAAGTGACCGGGACAAGGAACACCGGGGAGCTGTTTTTT
CASSKVTGTRNTGELFF
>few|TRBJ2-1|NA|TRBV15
TGTGCCACCAGCAGAGGGGGGGTAATTGGGCAGTTCTTC
CATSRGGVIGQFF
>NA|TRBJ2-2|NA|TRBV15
TGTGCCACCAGCAGAGGGGCAGGGACGTCTCGCACCGGGGAGCTGTTTTTT
CATSRGAGTSRTGELFF
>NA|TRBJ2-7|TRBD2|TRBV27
TGTGCCAGCAGTTTCAGCGGGGACTCCTACGAGCAGTACTTC
CASSFSGDSYEQYF
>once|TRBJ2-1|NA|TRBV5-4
TGTGCCAGCAGAGAAGACAGCTCCTACAATGAGCAGTTCTTC
CASREDSSYNEQFF
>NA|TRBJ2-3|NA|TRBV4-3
TGCGCCAGCAGCCCCTATCGGACAGCTAGCACAGATACGCAGTATTTT
CASSPYRTASTDTQYF
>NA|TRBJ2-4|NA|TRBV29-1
TGCAGCGTTGACGACGAAAACATTCAGTACTTC
CSVDDENIQYF
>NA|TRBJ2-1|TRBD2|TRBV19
TGTGCCAGTAGGGAGCGGGGGGGCCAGTGGAATGAGCAGTTCTTC
CASRERGGQWNEQFF
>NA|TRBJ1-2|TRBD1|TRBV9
TGTGCCAGCAGCTTTCTGACAGGGGGCATGGGTGGCTACACCTTC
CASSFLTGGMGGYTF
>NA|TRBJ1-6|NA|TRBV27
TGTGCCAGCAGTTTACAGGGCATGACACCCCTCCACTTT
CASSLQGMTPLHF
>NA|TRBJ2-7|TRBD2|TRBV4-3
TGCGCCAGCAGCCAAGAAACTAGCGGGGGTGGGGAGCAGTACTTC
CASSQETSGGGEQYF
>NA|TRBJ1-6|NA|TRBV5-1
TGCGCCAGCAGCTTGGACCCAGGTAGCTCCTATAATTCACCCCTCCACTTT
CASSLDPGSSYNSPLHF
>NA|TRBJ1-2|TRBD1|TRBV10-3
TGTGCCATCAGTGATGGACAGGGGGACTATGGCTACACCTTC
CAISDGQGDYGYTF
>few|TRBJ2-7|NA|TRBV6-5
TGTGCCAGCAGTTACTCGTTCAGGGGAGCCTACGAGCAGTACTTC
CASSYSFRGAYEQYF
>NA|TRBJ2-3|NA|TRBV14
TGTGCCAGCAGCCTCATAGATACGCAGTATTTT
CASSLIDTQYF
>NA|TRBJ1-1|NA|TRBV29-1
TGCAGCGCCTCGATCACTGAAGCTTTCTTT
CSASITEAFF
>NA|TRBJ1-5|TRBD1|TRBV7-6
TGTGCCAGCAGCTTTGGACAGGGGAGTCAGCCCCAGCATTTT
CASSFGQGSQPQHF
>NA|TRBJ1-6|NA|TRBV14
TGTGCCAGCAGCCAAGGTCGTCAGAACTATAATTCACCCCTCCACTTT
CASSQGRQNYNSPLHF
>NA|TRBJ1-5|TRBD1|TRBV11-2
TGTGCCAGCAGCTCCAGGGGGGGGGTCAATCAGCCCCAGCATTTT
CASSSRGGVNQPQHF
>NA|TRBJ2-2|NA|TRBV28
TGTGCCAGCAGTTTTTCCAGGGAAGACACCGGGGAGCTGTTTTTT
CASSFSREDTGELFF
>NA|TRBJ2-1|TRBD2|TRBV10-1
TGCGCCAGCAGTGAGGGACTAGCGGATACTTATGAGCAGTTCTTC
CASSEGLADTYEQFF